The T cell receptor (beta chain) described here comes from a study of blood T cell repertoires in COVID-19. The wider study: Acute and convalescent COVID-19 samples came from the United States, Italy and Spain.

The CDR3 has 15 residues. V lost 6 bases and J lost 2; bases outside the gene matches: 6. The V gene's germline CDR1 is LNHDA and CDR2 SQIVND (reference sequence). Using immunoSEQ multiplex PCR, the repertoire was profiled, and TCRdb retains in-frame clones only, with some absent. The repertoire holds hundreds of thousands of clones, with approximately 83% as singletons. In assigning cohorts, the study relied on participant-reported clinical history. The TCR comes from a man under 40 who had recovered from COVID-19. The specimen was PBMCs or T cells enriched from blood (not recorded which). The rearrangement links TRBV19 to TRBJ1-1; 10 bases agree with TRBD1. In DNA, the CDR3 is TGTGCCAGTAGCCTCAGGGACAGGGGTAACACTGAAGCTTTCTTT. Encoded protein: CASSLRDRGNTEAFF.